The clone carrying this TCR beta chain was seen a few times. Germline V gives CDR1 SNHLY, CDR2 FYNNEI. The CDR3 length is 15 residues. After removal of 6 bases from V and 1 base from J, the junction contained 3 bases not matched to a gene. These data are taken from a study of CD8+CD57+ T cells in acquired aplastic anemia. CDR3 and TCR beta VDJ profiling relied on genomic DNA as the template. TCRdb processed the reads anew with MiXCR; each CDR3 protein has one entry. There are a few hundred thousand distinct CDR3 sequences in the sample; roughly a third occur only once, and less than 1% lies in the top ten. Selection for sequencing was limited to patients who had shown CD8+CD57+ cell expansion by flow cytometry.

The sample consisted of sorted CD4+, CD8+, or CD8+CD57+ T cells (not recorded which) from PBMCs. The rearrangement uses TRBV2 and TRBJ1-4; 9 bases map to TRBD1. The TCR originated in a human donor with aplastic anemia. Here the CDR3 DNA reads TGTGCCAGCAGCAGGACAGGGGAAACTAATGAAAAACTGTTTTTT. Its translation: CASSRTGETNEKLFF.